The rows below give T cell receptor beta chains drawn from one sample of a study of beta chain features in type 1 diabetes. Assay: immunoSEQ multiplex PCR; the TCRdb copy retains only in-frame clones and omits some. The sample gives more than 95,000 clones, 25% to 35% of which show up once; 0.5% to 0.55% is in the top ten. Material: central memory CD4+ T cells from blood. Every receptor here comes from a woman aged 18-35 years with type 1 diabetes. Each CDR3 is given with its conserved first and last residue. Each record gives: V gene, clone size, J gene, D gene, CDR3 protein, CDR3 DNA. A D gene is named only where the DNA matches it firmly. A clone size is listed for some rows: how often the clone was seen (once, few, many), or a class if it is expanded.

V: TRBV7-2
size: few
J: TRBJ2-5
D: TRBD2
CDR3: CASSGRTSQETQYF
DNA: TGTGCCAGCAGCGGAAGGACTAGTCAAGAGACCCAGTACTTC

V: TRBV5-4
size: NA
J: TRBJ1-1
D: TRBD1
CDR3: CASSLRDSWNTEAFF
DNA: TGTGCCAGCAGCCTCCGGGACAGTTGGAACACTGAAGCTTTCTTT

V: TRBV23-1
size: few
J: TRBJ2-1
D: NA
CDR3: CASSQSPRTLGATYNEQFF
DNA: TGCGCCAGCAGTCAATCACCGCGGACGCTGGGGGCTACCTACAATGAGCAGTTCTTC

V: TRBV29-1
size: few
J: TRBJ2-2
D: NA
CDR3: CSVEGARTLGTGELFF
DNA: TGCAGCGTTGAGGGGGCGAGGACACTGGGCACCGGGGAGCTGTTTTTT

V: TRBV4-1
size: few
J: TRBJ2-1
D: NA
CDR3: CASSQDWTYNEQFF
DNA: TGCGCCAGCAGCCAAGATTGGACTTACAATGAGCAGTTCTTC

V: TRBV6-1
size: few
J: TRBJ1-5
D: NA
CDR3: CASSESDSNQPQHF
DNA: TGTGCCAGCAGTGAAAGCGATAGCAATCAGCCCCAGCATTTT

V: TRBV9
size: few
J: TRBJ1-2
D: NA
CDR3: CASSAGNYGYTF
DNA: TGTGCCAGCAGCGCGGGTAACTATGGCTACACCTTC

V: TRBV2
size: few
J: TRBJ2-1
D: TRBD2
CDR3: CAIFGPSGSRNEQFF
DNA: TGTGCGATCTTCGGCCCTAGCGGATCCCGCAATGAGCAGTTCTTC

V: TRBV28
size: NA
J: TRBJ1-2
D: NA
CDR3: CASSSQGTGYTF
DNA: TGTGCCAGCAGTTCCCAGGGAACTGGCTACACCTTC

V: TRBV6-6
size: few
J: TRBJ1-4
D: TRBD1
CDR3: CASRTGDAPNEKLFF
DNA: TGTGCCAGCAGGACAGGGGACGCCCCTAATGAAAAACTGTTTTTT

V: TRBV19
size: NA
J: TRBJ2-3
D: TRBD1
CDR3: CASNADRGIDTQYF
DNA: TGTGCCAGTAACGCGGACAGGGGAATTGATACGCAGTATTTT

V: TRBV7-2
size: NA
J: TRBJ2-4
D: TRBD1
CDR3: CASSVTGVDIQYF
DNA: TGTGCCAGCAGCGTCACAGGGGTTGACATTCAGTACTTC

V: TRBV11-2
size: NA
J: TRBJ1-2
D: TRBD1
CDR3: CASRGTATVGYTF
DNA: TGTGCCAGCAGGGGGACAGCGACTGTTGGCTACACCTTC

V: TRBV7-2
size: NA
J: TRBJ2-6
D: NA
CDR3: CASSFFLSGANVLTF
DNA: TGTGCCAGCAGCTTTTTCCTCTCTGGGGCCAACGTCCTGACTTTC

V: TRBV11-3
size: few
J: TRBJ2-3
D: NA
CDR3: CASSPLGGNRDSDTQYF
DNA: TGTGCCAGCAGCCCCCTAGGGGGTAACCGTGATTCAGATACGCAGTATTTT

V: TRBV2
size: NA
J: TRBJ2-3
D: NA
CDR3: CASSPNPSMGPDDTQYF
DNA: TGTGCCAGCAGTCCTAACCCTAGTATGGGGCCAGATGATACGCAGTATTTT

V: TRBV18
size: NA
J: TRBJ2-5
D: NA
CDR3: CASSPPGVETQYF
DNA: TGTGCCAGCTCACCACCAGGGGTAGAGACCCAGTACTTC

V: TRBV5-1
size: few
J: TRBJ1-5
D: NA
CDR3: CASSLLGGDQPQHF
DNA: TGCGCCAGCAGCTTGTTAGGGGGGGATCAGCCCCAGCATTTT

V: TRBV7-8
size: NA
J: TRBJ2-1
D: NA
CDR3: CASSLGGAGAHYNEQFF
DNA: TGTGCCAGCAGCTTAGGGGGGGCGGGAGCCCATTACAATGAGCAGTTCTTC

V: TRBV9
size: NA
J: TRBJ2-3
D: NA
CDR3: CASSVGLTPGTDTQYF
DNA: TGTGCCAGCAGCGTAGGACTTACGCCCGGCACAGATACGCAGTATTTT